This TCR beta chain was found in a study of chemoradiotherapy in HPV16-positive cancers. The CDR3 totals 18 residues. The germline gives CDR1 ENHRY, CDR2 SYGVKD. The V end was cut by 3 bases, the J end by 2 bases, with 23 bases between. Measured with immunoSEQ multiplex PCR; TCRdb has only the in-frame clones, and not every one. The sample yields under 20,000 clones, 84% seen once. This material consisted of blood, taken from a patient who underwent chemoradiotherapy. The clonotype originates from a human donor with HPV-associated anogenital cancer. The rearrangement links TRBV10-3 to TRBJ2-7, with D tentatively TRBD1 or TRBD2 (6 bases each). In DNA form, the CDR3 reads TGTGCCATCAGTGACGGGCCGGGGGCCCAGGCTGGGCCCTACGAGCAGTACTTC. It specifies CAISDGPGAQAGPYEQYF.